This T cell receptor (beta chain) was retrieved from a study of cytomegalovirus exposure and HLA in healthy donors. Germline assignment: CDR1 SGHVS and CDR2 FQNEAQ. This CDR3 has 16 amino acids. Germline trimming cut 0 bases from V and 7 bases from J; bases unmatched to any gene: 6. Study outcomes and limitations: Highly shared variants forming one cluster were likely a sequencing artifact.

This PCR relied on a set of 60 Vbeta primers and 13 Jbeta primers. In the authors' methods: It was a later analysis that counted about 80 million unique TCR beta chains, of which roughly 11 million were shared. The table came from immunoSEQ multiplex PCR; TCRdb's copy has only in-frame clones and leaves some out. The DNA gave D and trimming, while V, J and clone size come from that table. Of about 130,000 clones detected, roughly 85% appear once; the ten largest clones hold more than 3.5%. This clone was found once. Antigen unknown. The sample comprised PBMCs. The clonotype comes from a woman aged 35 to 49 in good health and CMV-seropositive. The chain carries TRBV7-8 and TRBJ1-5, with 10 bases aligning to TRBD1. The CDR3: CASSLADRGPGQPQHF. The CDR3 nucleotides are TGTGCCAGCAGCTTAGCTGACAGGGGGCCGGGCCAGCCCCAGCATTTT.